The next 14 T cell receptor beta chains were all read from a single sample in a study of CD8+ T cells in alopecia areata (dated by TCRdb to 2017 to 2018). In light of the paper, this sample's time point label describes: baseline before oral tofacitinib. Preparation of the library involved the immunoSEQ multiplex PCR assay. For TCR sequencing, RNA was extracted from every sample and reverse transcribed into cDNA to serve as template. The source is immuneACCESS, and TCRdb retained only in-frame sequences with V and J called. Part of the clones is not carried over; for the studies checked, unresolved V genes explain less than half of this, and the remainder is unexplained. The sample yields approximately 150,000 clones; about 90% were counted once. Clones ranked in the top ten supply about 15% of the sample. The specimen was CD8+ T cells sorted from blood, collected at week 0. The receptor set was obtained from a human donor with alopecia areata.

The chain combines TRBV29-1 with TRBJ1-1, with 9 bases aligning to TRBD1. The CDR3 spans 13 residues. CDR1 is SQVTM and CDR2 is ANQGSEA in the germline V gene. The ends lost 7 bases at V and 5 bases at J; junction bases unmatched: 8. The CDR3: CSGMTGGLTEAFF. CDR3 sequence (DNA): TGCAGCGGTATGACAGGGGGTTTGACTGAAGCTTTCTTT.

The V gene is TRBV12-5, the J gene TRBJ2-2, with 7 bases aligning to TRBD1. CDR1 and CDR2 from the germline V gene are LGHNT and FRNRAP. Trimming removed 2 bases from V and 6 bases from J; junction bases left unmatched: 12. The CDR3 runs 17 residues. In DNA form, the CDR3 reads TGTGCTAGTGGTTTGTTCATTCGGGACAGTTTGGCCGGGGAGCTGTTTTTT. It encodes CASGLFIRDSLAGELFF. The full variable domain, with the rest looked up from reference TRBV12-5 and TRBJ2-2, is DARVTQTPRHKVTEMGQEVTMRCQPILGHNTVFWYRQTMMQGLELLAYFRNRAPLDDSGMPKDRFSAEMPDATLATLKIQPSEPRDSAVYFCASGLFIRDSLAGELFFGEGSRLTVL.

This chain connects TRBV27 to TRBJ2-3; TRBD2 agrees at 7 bases. CDR1 and CDR2 (germline): MNHEY, SMNVEV (reference sequence). V shed 11 bases and J 2 bases; nucleotides not matched to a gene: 10. There are 14 residues in the CDR3. The CDR3 is CASWDYKPTDTQYF. Written as DNA, the CDR3 is TGTGCCTCCTGGGACTACAAGCCCACAGATACGCAGTATTTT.

This clone was seen more than once but under ten times. Within the sample, other DNA sequences also encode this same CDR3. The chain combines TRBV5-4 with TRBJ2-3; 7 bases are shared with TRBD2. CDR3 length: 16 amino acids. J gave up 6 bases and V 0 bases, and 10 bases lay outside the gene matches. Germline CDR1 reads SGHNT; CDR2 reads YYREEE (reference sequence). The CDR3 DNA reads TGTGCCAGCAGCTTGGTTGTGGGAGGGCCGGAGGATACGCAGTATTTT. Translating gives CASSLVVGGPEDTQYF.

The chain uses TRBV2 and TRBJ2-1; D is uncertain. CDR1 and CDR2 from the germline V gene are SNHLY and FYNNEI. This CDR3 spans 13 amino acids. Trimming removed 3 bases from V and 7 bases from J, with 10 bases in between. CDR3 in DNA: TGTGCCAGCAGTGATCACCCTTTGAATGAGCAGTTCTTC. Its protein is CASSDHPLNEQFF.

This clone showed up just once. The chain employs TRBV29-1 and TRBJ2-5; 10 nucleotides align to TRBD1. Trimming cost V 3 bases and J 4 bases; bases outside gene matches: 5. CDR1 SQVTM and CDR2 ANQGSEA come from the germline V gene. This CDR3 is built from 14 residues. CDR3: CSVEGQGTGETQYF. The CDR3 nucleotides are TGCAGCGTTGAGGGACAGGGGACGGGAGAGACCCAGTACTTC.

This sequence joins TRBV7-2 and TRBJ2-3; D perhaps matches TRBD2 (7 bases). With 5 bases removed from V and 6 bases from J, the gap between germline ends came to 18 bases. CDR3 length equals 15 residues. Germline assignment: CDR1 SGHTA and CDR2 FQGNSA. The CDR3 DNA reads TGTGCCAGCAGCCCTCGGGGGGCACTTGTGGATACGCAGTATTTT. This sequence encodes CASSPRGALVDTQYF.

The chain links TRBV27 to TRBJ1-2; D uncertain. The CDR3 has 14 residues. Germline V gene data show CDR1 as MNHEY and CDR2 as SMNVEV (reference sequence). V was shortened by 5 bases and J by 6 bases, with 16 bases between the two germline ends. In DNA, the CDR3 is TGTGCCAGCAGTGAAGGGCCGGAGGTGCATGGCTACACCTTC. Translated, it gives CASSEGPEVHGYTF.

The chain couples TRBV5-1 to TRBJ2-7, with 9 bases fitting TRBD1. The J segment lost 3 bases and the V segment lost 4 bases, leaving 5 bases of the junction unmatched. The CDR3 covers 14 residues. Germline CDR1 reads SGHRS; CDR2 reads YFSETQ. The CDR3 is CASSEPGQGYEQYF. CDR3 coding DNA: TGCGCCAGCAGCGAACCGGGACAGGGCTACGAGCAGTACTTC.

In the case of this clone: In the same sample, other DNA sequences code for this CDR3. In DNA, the CDR3 is TGTGCCAGCGGAGGGTCACCCCTCCACTTT. Encoded protein: CASGGSPLHF. The chain recombines TRBV9 with TRBJ1-6; no reliable D call. The CDR3 has 10 amino acids. Deletions cut 7 bases from V and 10 bases from J, with 6 bases between. Germline CDR1 SGDLS, CDR2 YYNGEE.

The chain is built from TRBV29-1 and TRBJ2-5, with D maybe TRBD1 (6 bases). The J call may be incorrect, as the DNA end agrees better with TRBJ2-7. The CDR3 extends over 13 amino acids. Germline values: CDR1 SQVTM, CDR2 ANQGSEA. The CDR3 nucleotides are TGCAGCGCCCAAGGGGGTCGGTCCTACGAGCAGTACTTC. Translating gives CSAQGGRSYEQYF.

The J gene is TRBJ2-3, the V gene TRBV6-5, with 7 bases lining up with TRBD2. Germline CDR1 and CDR2: MNHEY and SVGAGI. Germline trimming cut 11 bases from V and 2 bases from J; bases unmatched to any gene: 7. This CDR3 has 13 residues. This chain's CDR3 is CAAGTTFTDTQYF. The CDR3 DNA reads as TGTGCCGCCGGGACTACCTTCACAGATACGCAGTATTTT.

The V gene is TRBV29-1, the J gene TRBJ2-7; 10 nucleotides line up with TRBD2. The V and J ends lost 6 bases and 2 bases, in that order; junction bases with no gene match: 4. There are 13 residues in the CDR3. Germline CDR1 and CDR2: SQVTM and ANQGSEA. CDR3 sequence reads: CSVQLAGTYEQYF. The CDR3 DNA is TGCAGCGTCCAACTAGCGGGGACCTACGAGCAGTACTTC.

A few counts support this clone. The chain couples TRBV30 to TRBJ2-1, with TRBD2 matching 12 bases. V was clipped by 2 bases and J by 9 bases; unmatched bases: 8. The CDR3 runs 15 residues. CDR1 and CDR2 from the germline V gene are GTSNPN and SVGIG (reference sequence). CDR3 nucleotides: TGTGCCTGGAGTAGGGCTAGCGGGGGGGTAGGTGAGCAGTTCTTC. This codes for CAWSRASGGVGEQFF. Combining the CDR3 with reference TRBV30 and TRBJ2-1 gives the whole variable domain SQTIHQWPATLVQPVGSPLSLECTVEGTSNPNLYWYRQAAGRGLQLLFYSVGIGQISSEVPQNLSASRPQDRQFILSSKKLLLSDSGFYLCAWSRASGGVGEQFFGPGTRLTVL.